This section outlines one T cell receptor (beta chain) sequence together with its context. These data belong to a study of cytomegalovirus exposure and HLA in healthy donors. The CDR3 consists of 14 residues. V gave up 6 bases and J gave up 2 bases, with 15 bases separating them. CDR1 SGHRS and CDR2 YFSETQ come from the germline V gene. Primers for the PCR totalled 60 Vbeta and 13 Jbeta. The method was immunoSEQ multiplex PCR; TCRdb's version includes in-frame clones alone and lacks a portion of them. The data hold about 130,000 clones, with approximately 80% observed a single time. The receptor's source is a woman aged 40 to 50 in good health and CMV-seropositive. Sequenced sample: PBMCs. The V gene is TRBV5-1, the J gene TRBJ2-7; perhaps TRBD2 as D (7 bases). The CDR3 loop reads CASKRDIGTYEQYF. The CDR3 DNA is TGCGCCAGCAAGCGGGACATCGGCACCTACGAGCAGTACTTC.